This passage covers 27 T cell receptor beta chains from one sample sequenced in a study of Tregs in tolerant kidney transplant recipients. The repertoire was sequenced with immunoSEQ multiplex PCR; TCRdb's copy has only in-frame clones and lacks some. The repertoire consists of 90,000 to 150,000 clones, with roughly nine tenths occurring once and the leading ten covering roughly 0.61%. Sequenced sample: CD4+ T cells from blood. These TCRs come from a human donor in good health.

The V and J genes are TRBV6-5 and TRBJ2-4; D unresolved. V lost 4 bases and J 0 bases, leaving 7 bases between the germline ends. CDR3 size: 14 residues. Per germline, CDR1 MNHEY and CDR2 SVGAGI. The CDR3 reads CASSWGGAKNIQYF. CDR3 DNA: TGTGCCAGCAGTTGGGGTGGAGCCAAAAACATTCAGTACTTC.

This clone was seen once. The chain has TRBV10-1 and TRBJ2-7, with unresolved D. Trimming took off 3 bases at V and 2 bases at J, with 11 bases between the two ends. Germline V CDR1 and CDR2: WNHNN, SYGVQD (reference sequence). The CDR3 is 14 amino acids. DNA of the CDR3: TGCGCCAGCAGTGAACAGTTGGATGCCTACGAGCAGTACTTC. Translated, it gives CASSEQLDAYEQYF.

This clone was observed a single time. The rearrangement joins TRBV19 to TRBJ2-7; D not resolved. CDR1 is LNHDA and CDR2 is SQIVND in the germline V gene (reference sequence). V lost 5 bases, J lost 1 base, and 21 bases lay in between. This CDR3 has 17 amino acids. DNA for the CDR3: TGTGCCAGTAGTGTGAAATCTGCTCAAGGTGGGTCCTACGAGCAGTACTTC. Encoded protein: CASSVKSAQGGSYEQYF.

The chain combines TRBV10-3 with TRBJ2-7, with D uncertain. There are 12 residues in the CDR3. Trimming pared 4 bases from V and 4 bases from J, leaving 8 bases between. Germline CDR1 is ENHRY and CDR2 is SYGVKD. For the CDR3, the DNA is TGTGCCATCAGTGTGGCCACGTACGAGCAGTACTTC. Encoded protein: CAISVATYEQYF.

Here the CDR3 reads CASSRGTGGSQPQHF. CDR3 DNA: TGTGCCAGTAGTCGGGGGACAGGGGGCAGTCAGCCCCAGCATTTT. The chain recombines TRBV19 with TRBJ1-5, with 12 bases fitting TRBD1. From germline, CDR1 is LNHDA and CDR2 SQIVND (reference sequence). The junction had 5 bases not matched to a gene; V was cut back by 5 bases and J by 6 bases. The CDR3 is 15 residues long.

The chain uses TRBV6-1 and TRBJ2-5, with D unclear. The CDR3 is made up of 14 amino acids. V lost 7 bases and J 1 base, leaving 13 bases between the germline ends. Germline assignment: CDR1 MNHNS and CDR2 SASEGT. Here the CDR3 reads CASKNPQAQETQYF. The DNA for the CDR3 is TGTGCCAGCAAAAACCCGCAGGCCCAAGAGACCCAGTACTTC.

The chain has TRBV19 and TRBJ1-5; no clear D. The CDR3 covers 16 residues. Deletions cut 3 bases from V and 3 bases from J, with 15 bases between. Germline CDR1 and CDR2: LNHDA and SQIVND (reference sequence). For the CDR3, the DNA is TGTGCCAGTAGTATTCACGAGGGAACGGTCAATCAGCCCCAGCATTTT. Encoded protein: CASSIHEGTVNQPQHF.

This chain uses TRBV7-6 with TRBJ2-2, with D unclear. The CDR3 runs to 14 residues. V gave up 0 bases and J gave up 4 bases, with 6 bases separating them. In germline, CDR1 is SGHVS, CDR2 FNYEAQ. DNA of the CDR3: TGTGCCAGCAGCTTAGCGCAACTCACCGGGGAGCTGTTTTTT. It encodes CASSLAQLTGELFF.

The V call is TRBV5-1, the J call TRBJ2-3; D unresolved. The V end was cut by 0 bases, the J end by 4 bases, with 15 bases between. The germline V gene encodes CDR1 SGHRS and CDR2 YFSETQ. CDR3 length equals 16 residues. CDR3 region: CASSLGWGSSADTQYF. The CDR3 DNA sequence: TGCGCCAGCAGCTTGGGCTGGGGTTCATCGGCAGATACGCAGTATTTT.

The DNA for the CDR3 is TGTGCCAGCAGCTTAGTTCAAACCCCTAATGAAAAACTGTTTTTT. Translation: CASSLVQTPNEKLFF. This chain uses TRBV7-2 with TRBJ1-4; D unclear. Germline loops: CDR1 SGHTA, CDR2 FQGNSA. CDR3 length: 15 amino acids. V gave up 1 base and J gave up 3 bases, with 9 bases separating them.

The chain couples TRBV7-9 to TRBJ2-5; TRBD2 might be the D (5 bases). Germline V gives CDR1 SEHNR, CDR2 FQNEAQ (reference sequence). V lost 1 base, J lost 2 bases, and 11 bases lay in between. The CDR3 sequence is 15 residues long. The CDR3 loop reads CASSLGQTGQETQYF. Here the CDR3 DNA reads TGTGCCAGCAGCTTAGGGCAAACGGGGCAAGAGACCCAGTACTTC.

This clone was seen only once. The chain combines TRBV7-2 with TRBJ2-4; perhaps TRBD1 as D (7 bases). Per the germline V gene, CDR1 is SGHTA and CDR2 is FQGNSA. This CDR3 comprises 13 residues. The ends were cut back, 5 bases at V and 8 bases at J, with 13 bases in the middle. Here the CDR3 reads CASSLRGADIQYF. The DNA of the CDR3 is TGTGCCAGCAGCCTCAGGGGGGCGGACATTCAGTACTTC.

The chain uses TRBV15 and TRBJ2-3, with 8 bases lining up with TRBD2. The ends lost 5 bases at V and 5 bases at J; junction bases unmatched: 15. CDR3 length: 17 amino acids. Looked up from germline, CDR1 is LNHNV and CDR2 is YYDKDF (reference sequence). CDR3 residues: CATSPPGAGGMKDTQYF. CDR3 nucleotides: TGTGCCACCAGCCCCCCCGGGGCGGGAGGCATGAAAGATACGCAGTATTTT. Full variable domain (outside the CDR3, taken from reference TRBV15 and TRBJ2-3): DAMVIQNPRYQVTQFGKPVTLSCSQTLNHNVMYWYQQKSSQAPKLLFHYYDKDFNNEADTPDNFQSRRPNTSFCFLDIRSPGLGDTAMYLCATSPPGAGGMKDTQYFGPGTRLTVL.

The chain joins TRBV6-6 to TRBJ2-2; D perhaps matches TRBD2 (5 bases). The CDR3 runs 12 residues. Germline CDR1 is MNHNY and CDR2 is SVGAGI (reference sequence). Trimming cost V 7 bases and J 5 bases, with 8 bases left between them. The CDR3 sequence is CASNGLTGELFF. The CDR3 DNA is TGTGCCAGCAATGGACTTACCGGGGAGCTGTTTTTT.

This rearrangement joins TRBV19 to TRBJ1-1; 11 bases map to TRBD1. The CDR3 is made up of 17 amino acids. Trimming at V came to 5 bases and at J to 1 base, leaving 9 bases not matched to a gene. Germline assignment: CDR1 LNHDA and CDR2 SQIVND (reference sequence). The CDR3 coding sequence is TGTGCCAGTAGTGTCCGGGACAGGGGGTTCAGGAACACTGAAGCTTTCTTT. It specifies CASSVRDRGFRNTEAFF. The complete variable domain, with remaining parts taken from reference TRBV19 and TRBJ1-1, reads DGGITQSPKYLFRKEGQNVTLSCEQNLNHDAMYWYRQDPGQGLRLIYYSQIVNDFQKGDIAEGYSVSREKKESFPLTVTSAQKNPTAFYLCASSVRDRGFRNTEAFFGQGTRLTVV.

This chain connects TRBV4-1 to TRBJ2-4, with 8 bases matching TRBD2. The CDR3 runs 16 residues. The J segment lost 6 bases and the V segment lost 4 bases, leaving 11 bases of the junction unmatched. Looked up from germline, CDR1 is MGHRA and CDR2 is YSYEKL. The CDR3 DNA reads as TGCGCCAGCAGCCGATCTGGCGGGGGGTGGGGAAACATTCAGTACTTC. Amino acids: CASSRSGGGWGNIQYF.

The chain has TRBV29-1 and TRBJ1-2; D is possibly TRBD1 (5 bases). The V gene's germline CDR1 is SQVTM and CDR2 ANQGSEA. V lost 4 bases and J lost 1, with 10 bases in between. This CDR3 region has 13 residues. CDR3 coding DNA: TGCAGCGTTGGACAGCACCATAACTATGGCTACACCTTC. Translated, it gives CSVGQHHNYGYTF.

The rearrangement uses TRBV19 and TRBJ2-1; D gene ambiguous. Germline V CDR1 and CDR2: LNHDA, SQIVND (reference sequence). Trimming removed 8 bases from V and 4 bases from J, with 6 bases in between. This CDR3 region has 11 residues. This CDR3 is CASSYYNEQFF. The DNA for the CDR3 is TGTGCCAGTTCTTATTACAATGAGCAGTTCTTC.

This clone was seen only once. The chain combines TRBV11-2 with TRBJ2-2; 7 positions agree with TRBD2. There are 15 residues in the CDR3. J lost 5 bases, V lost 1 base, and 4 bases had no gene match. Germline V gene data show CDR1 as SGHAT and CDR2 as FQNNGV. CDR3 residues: CASSLGGRHTGELFF. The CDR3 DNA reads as TGTGCCAGCAGCTTAGGCGGGAGACATACCGGGGAGCTGTTTTTT.

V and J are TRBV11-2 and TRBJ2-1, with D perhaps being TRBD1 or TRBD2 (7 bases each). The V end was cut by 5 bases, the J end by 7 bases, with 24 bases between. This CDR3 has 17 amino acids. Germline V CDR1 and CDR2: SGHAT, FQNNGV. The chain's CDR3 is CASSLGQGGGGVNEQFF. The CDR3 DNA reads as TGTGCCAGCAGCCTCGGCCAGGGGGGGGGCGGTGTTAATGAGCAGTTCTTC.

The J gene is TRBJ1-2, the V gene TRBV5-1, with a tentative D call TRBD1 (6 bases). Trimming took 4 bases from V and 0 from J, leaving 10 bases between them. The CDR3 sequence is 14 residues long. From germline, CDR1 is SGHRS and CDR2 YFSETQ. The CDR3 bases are TGCGCCAGCAGCCCAGGGACAACTAACTATGGCTACACCTTC. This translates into CASSPGTTNYGYTF.

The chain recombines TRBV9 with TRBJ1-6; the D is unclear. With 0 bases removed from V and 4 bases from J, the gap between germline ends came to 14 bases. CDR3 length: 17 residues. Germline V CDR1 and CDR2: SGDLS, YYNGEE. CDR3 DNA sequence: TGTGCCAGCAGCGTAGGCCAGACTGAGATATATAATTCACCCCTCCACTTT. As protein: CASSVGQTEIYNSPLHF.

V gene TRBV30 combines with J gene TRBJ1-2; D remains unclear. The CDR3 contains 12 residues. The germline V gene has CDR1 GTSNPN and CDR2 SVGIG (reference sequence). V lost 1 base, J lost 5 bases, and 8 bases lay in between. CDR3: CAWSESGYGYTF. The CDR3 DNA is TGTGCCTGGAGTGAGTCCGGTTATGGCTACACCTTC.

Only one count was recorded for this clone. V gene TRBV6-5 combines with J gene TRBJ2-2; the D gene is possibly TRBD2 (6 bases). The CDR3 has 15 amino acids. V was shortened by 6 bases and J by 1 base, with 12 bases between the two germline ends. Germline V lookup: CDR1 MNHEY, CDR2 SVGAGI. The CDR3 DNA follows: TGTGCCAGCAGCCCGGGACTTCTGAACACCGGGGAGCTGTTTTTT. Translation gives CASSPGLLNTGELFF.

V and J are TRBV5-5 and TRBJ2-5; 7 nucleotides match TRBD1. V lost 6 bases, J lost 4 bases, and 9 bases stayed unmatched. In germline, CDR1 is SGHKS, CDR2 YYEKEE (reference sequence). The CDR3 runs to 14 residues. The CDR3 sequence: CASIPTGLGETQYF. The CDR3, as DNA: TGTGCCAGCATCCCGACAGGGCTTGGAGAGACCCAGTACTTC.

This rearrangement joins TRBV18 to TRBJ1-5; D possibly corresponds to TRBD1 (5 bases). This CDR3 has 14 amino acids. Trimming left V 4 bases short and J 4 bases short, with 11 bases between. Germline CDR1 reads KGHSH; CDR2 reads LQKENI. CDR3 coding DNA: TGTGCCAGCTCACTAGGCAGGGTAAATCAGCCCCAGCATTTT. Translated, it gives CASSLGRVNQPQHF. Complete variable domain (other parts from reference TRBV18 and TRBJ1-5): NAGVMQNPRHLVRRRGQEARLRCSPMKGHSHVYWYRQLPEEGLKFMVYLQKENIIDESGMPKERFSAEFPKEGPSILRIQQVVRGDSAAYFCASSLGRVNQPQHFGDGTRLSIL.

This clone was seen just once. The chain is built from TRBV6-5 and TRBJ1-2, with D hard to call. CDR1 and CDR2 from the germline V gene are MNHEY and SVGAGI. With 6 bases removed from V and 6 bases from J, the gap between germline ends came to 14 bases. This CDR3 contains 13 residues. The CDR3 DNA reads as TGTGCCAGCAGCTCTGGGTCCGGGGATGGCTACACCTTC. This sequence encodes CASSSGSGDGYTF.